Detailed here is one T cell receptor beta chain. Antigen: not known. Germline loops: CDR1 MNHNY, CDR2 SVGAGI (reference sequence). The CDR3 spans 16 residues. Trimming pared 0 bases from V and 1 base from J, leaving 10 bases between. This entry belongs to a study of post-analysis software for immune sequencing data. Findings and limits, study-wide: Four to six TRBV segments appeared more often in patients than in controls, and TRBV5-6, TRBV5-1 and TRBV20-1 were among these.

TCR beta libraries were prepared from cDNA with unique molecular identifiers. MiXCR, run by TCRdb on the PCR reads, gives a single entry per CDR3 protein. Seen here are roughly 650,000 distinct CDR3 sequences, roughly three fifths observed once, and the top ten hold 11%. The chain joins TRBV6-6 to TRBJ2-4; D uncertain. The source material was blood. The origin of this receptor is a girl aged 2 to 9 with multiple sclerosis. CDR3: CASSYSWSGAKNIQYF. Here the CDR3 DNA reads TGTGCCAGCAGTTACTCGTGGAGTGGGGCCAAAAACATTCAGTACTTC.